Below are 5 T cell receptor beta chains sequenced from a single sample in a study of metastatic and nonmetastatic thyroid tumors. Each patient came to thyroid surgery without any prior treatment (of any kind). From the PCR reads, TCRdb re-called clones with MiXCR. The data show about 41,000 clones, around 24% seen once. Sequenced sample: tumor tissue. The receptors originated from a female donor with papillary thyroid cancer or a benign thyroid nodule (not recorded which). Some clones in this sample may be carry-over from other donors' samples.

This clone has ten or more counts. The chain is built from TRBV19 and TRBJ1-3, with 8 bases fitting TRBD1. The CDR3 totals 20 residues. V was pared by 5 bases and J by 0 bases, with 18 bases of the junction left unmatched. Germline V CDR1 and CDR2: LNHDA, SQIVND (reference sequence). CDR3 loop: CASSSFTGTGPLRSGNTIYF. The CDR3 nucleotides are TGTGCCAGTAGTTCGTTCACCGGGACAGGACCCCTTCGCTCTGGAAACACCATATATTTT.

The chain recombines TRBV28 with TRBJ2-7; D remains unclear. Germline-derived CDR1 and CDR2 are MDHEN and SYDVKM. V lost 7 bases, J lost 1 base, and 11 bases lay in between. The CDR3 is 13 amino acids. Here the CDR3 reads CASTKQDSYEQYF. The CDR3 bases are TGTGCCAGCACCAAACAAGATTCCTACGAGCAGTACTTC.

Only one count was recorded for this clone. The CDR3 DNA follows: TGTGCTGGGCTCGGGGGCCGTGACCAAGAGACCCAGTACTTC. It yields the protein CAGLGGRDQETQYF. The chain joins TRBV12-5 to TRBJ2-5, with D possibly being TRBD1 or TRBD2 (6 bases each). Deletions cut 11 bases from V and 0 bases from J, with 16 bases between. Germline V gene sequence: CDR1 LGHNT, CDR2 FRNRAP. The CDR3 covers 14 residues. The full variable domain, in which reference TRBV12-5 and TRBJ2-5 provide the parts outside the CDR3, is DARVTQTPRHKVTEMGQEVTMRCQPILGHNTVFWYRQTMMQGLELLAYFRNRAPLDDSGMPKDRFSAEMPDATLATLKIQPSEPRDSAVYFCAGLGGRDQETQYFGPGTRLLVL.

This clone occurred a few times. V gene TRBV6-1 combines with J gene TRBJ1-6; D call uncertain. Germline lookup yields CDR1 MNHNS and CDR2 SASEGT. This CDR3 has 14 amino acids. Trimming took 5 bases from V and 8 from J, leaving 13 bases between them. CDR3 DNA: TGTGCCAGCAGTTCCGGGCGGGGAGATTCACCCCTCCACTTT. This translates into CASSSGRGDSPLHF.

Ten or more counts support this clone. The gene calls are TRBV6-1 and TRBJ2-7; 8 bases are shared with TRBD2. The CDR3 contains 15 residues. J was trimmed by 0 bases and V by 6 bases; bases with no gene match: 7. Looked up from germline, CDR1 is MNHNS and CDR2 is SASEGT. CDR3 DNA: TGTGCCAGCAGAGAGACTAGCGCGTCCTCCTACGAGCAGTACTTC. This gives the protein CASRETSASSYEQYF.